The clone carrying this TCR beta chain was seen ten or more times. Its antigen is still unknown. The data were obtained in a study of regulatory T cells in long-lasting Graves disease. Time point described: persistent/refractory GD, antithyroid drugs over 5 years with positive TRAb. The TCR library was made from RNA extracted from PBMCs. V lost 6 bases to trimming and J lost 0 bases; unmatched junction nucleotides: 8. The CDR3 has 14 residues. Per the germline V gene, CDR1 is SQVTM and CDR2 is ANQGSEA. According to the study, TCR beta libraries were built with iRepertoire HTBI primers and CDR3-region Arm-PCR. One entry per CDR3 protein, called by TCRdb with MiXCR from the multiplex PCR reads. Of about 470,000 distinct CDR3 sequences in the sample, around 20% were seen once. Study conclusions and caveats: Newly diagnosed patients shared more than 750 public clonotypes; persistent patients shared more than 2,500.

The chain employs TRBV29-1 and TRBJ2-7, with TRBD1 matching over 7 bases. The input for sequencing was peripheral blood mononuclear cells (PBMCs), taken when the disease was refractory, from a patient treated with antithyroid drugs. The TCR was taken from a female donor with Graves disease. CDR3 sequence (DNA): TGCAGCGTGGCTAGGGACAGCAACTCCTACGAGCAGTACTTC. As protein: CSVARDSNSYEQYF.